This T cell receptor beta chain derives from a study of T cell responses to AZD1222 COVID-19 vaccine. Details on this clone: Its specificity is not known.

The protocol was immunoSEQ multiplex PCR, while the TCRdb copy is restricted to in-frame clones and leaves out a portion. The sample consists of some 170,000 clones, approximately 90% of them appearing once. Whole-study results and caveats: Targets within unmutated variant regions were reportedly found for nearly half of spike-specific TCRs. The CD4 TCRs associated with vaccination extended across spike and predominated at 160-218 and 743-854. No day 14 peak samples; only post-peak repertoires were characterized. Baseline seropositivity occurred in only a handful of AZD1222 recipients.

The V and J ends lost 0 bases and 5 bases, in that order; junction bases with no gene match: 8. Germline-derived CDR1 and CDR2 are SGHDT and YYEEEE. The CDR3 has 16 residues. Sample: peripheral blood, taken 28 days after the second dose of the MenACWY control vaccine. The chain combines TRBV5-6 with TRBJ2-3; 8 bases map to TRBD2. This receptor was identified in an adult who received the MenACWY meningococcal vaccine as a control. The CDR3 DNA follows: TGTGCCAGCAGCTTGGGCCCAGCGGGGGAGCAAGATACGCAGTATTTT. This gives the protein CASSLGPAGEQDTQYF.